The 9 T cell receptor beta chains reported below all come from one sample, sequenced in a study of blood T cells in healthy people across ages. The authors ran a second PCR of about 7 to 11 cycles using a sample-barcoded 5' primer and a J-beta primer mix. A single record per CDR3 protein comes from TCRdb applying MiXCR to the 5' RACE reads. The table includes some 900,000 distinct CDR3 sequences, about 48% detected once. The sequenced sample was blood. The receptors originated from a young man in good health.

This clonotype was observed once. Germline and junction disagree at one end, which may indicate a read error. The chain combines TRBV6-2 or TRBV6-3 with TRBJ1-2; no clear D gene. The CDR3 loop spans 17 amino acids. CDR1 is MNHEY, CDR2 SVGEGT, per germline. CDR3 nucleotide sequence: TGTGTCAGCAGTTACGTACTACGGGCATCCCTCAACTATGGCTACACCTTC. Its protein is CVSSYVLRASLNYGYTF.

The rearrangement joins TRBV6-6 to TRBJ2-7, with 8 nucleotides matching TRBD1. CDR3 length equals 13 residues. With V trimmed by 10 bases and J by 2 bases, 7 bases remained unmatched. Germline CDR1 is MNHNY and CDR2 is SVGAGI (reference sequence). The CDR3 spells CATRPGQAYEQYF. For the CDR3, the DNA is TGTGCCACCCGACCGGGACAGGCCTACGAGCAGTACTTC.

The J gene is TRBJ1-5, the V gene TRBV20-1; no clear D gene. CDR1 is DFQATT, CDR2 SNEGSKA, per germline (reference sequence). V was cut by 3 bases and J by 3 bases, with 9 bases left in between. There are 13 residues in the CDR3. The CDR3 DNA reads as TGCAGTGCTAGTTACGCTTCCAATCAGCCCCAGCATTTT. This sequence encodes CSASYASNQPQHF.

The chain is built from TRBV27 and TRBJ2-7, with 7 positions matching TRBD1. Germline CDR1 reads MNHEY; CDR2 reads SMNVEV (reference sequence). V lost 3 bases and J lost 0; bases outside the gene matches: 8. This CDR3 has 16 residues. CDR3 DNA: TGTGCCAGCAGTTTGAAGGCAGGGGACAGCTCCTACGAGCAGTACTTC. Translating gives CASSLKAGDSSYEQYF.

The chain joins TRBV20-1 to TRBJ1-2; D is possibly TRBD1 (5 bases). This CDR3 comprises 15 residues. V gave up 3 bases and J gave up 8 bases, with 22 bases separating them. The V gene's germline CDR1 is DFQATT and CDR2 SNEGSKA (reference sequence). As DNA, the CDR3 is TGCAGTGCTAGTATAAGGGCCGGGACCAAGTCAGGCTACACCTTC. Translated: CSASIRAGTKSGYTF.

J is TRBJ2-6 and V is TRBV19; no definite D call. V shed 1 base and J shed 0 bases, with 7 bases lying between them. The CDR3 loop spans 16 amino acids. Germline V gene lookup returns CDR1 LNHDA and CDR2 SQIVND (reference sequence). The CDR3 reads CASSIGAVSGANVLTF. CDR3 bases: TGTGCCAGTAGTATAGGGGCCGTCTCTGGGGCCAACGTCCTGACTTTC.

A remark on this clonotype: Just one base apart from a much larger clone, this may be a read error. This chain uses TRBV12-3 or TRBV12-4 with TRBJ2-3; D possibly corresponds to TRBD2 (5 bases). The CDR3 length is 15 residues. Between the trimmed V and J ends, which lost 3 bases and 2 bases, there was a span of 12 bases. The CDR3 nucleotides read TGTGCCAGCAGTTTTACGGAGGCCACCACAGATACGCAGTATTTT. It codes for CASSFTEATTDTQYF.

The J gene is TRBJ2-4, the V gene TRBV6-5; tentatively, D is TRBD1 (5 bases). This CDR3 is 12 amino acids long. CDR1 is MNHEY, CDR2 SVGAGI, per germline. Between the trimmed V and J ends, which lost 8 bases and 4 bases, there was a span of 9 bases. The DNA for the CDR3 is TGTGCCAGCGGGGCCACGAAAAACATTCAGTACTTC. Residues: CASGATKNIQYF.

The J gene is TRBJ2-3, the V gene TRBV7-2, with a weak D call TRBD1 (6 bases). V was clipped by 5 bases and J by 3 bases, with 18 bases between them. The CDR3 has 16 amino acids. The germline gives CDR1 SGHTA, CDR2 FQGNSA. CDR3 loop: CASSRPSGERTDTQYF. For the CDR3, the DNA is TGTGCCAGCAGCCGACCGTCAGGGGAGAGGACAGATACGCAGTATTTT.